A selection of T cell receptor beta chains follows, all from one sample in a study of a mutant IDH1 vaccine in newly diagnosed glioma. Method: immunoSEQ multiplex PCR; TCRdb's copy keeps in-frame clones and lacks some. The sample holds 40,000 or so clones, 60% to 80% seen once. The starting material was PBMCs, obtained from a glioma patient treated with radiotherapy, temozolomide or both. The source is a man aged 35-49 years with glioma. Some clones in this sample may be carry-over from other donors' samples. CDR3s include the opening cysteine and the closing phenylalanine or tryptophan. Fields, in order: D gene, J gene, clone size, V gene, CDR3 protein, CDR3 DNA. A D gene is named only where the DNA matches it firmly. Some rows have no size entry. The others give once, few or many, or a class for an expanded clone.

>.|TRBJ1-5|.|TRBV5-5
CASSLSSNQPQHF
TGTGCCAGCAGCTTGAGCAGCAATCAGCCCCAGCATTTT
>.|TRBJ1-4|.|TRBV19
CASTEGQRREKLFF
TGTGCCAGCACAGAAGGACAGCGACGAGAAAAACTGTTTTTT
>.|TRBJ2-1|.|TRBV14
CASSSHLSSYNEQFF
TGTGCCAGCAGCTCCCACTTAAGCTCCTACAATGAGCAGTTCTTC
>.|TRBJ1-4|few|TRBV19
CASSQGNNEKLFF
TGTGCCAGTAGTCAGGGGAACAATGAAAAACTGTTTTTT
>TRBD1|TRBJ1-2|.|TRBV30
CAWGTGFGYGYTF
TGTGCCTGGGGGACAGGGTTTGGGTATGGCTACACCTTC
>.|TRBJ1-4|.|TRBV6-1
CASSEGGGKLFF
TGTGCCAGCAGTGAAGGGGGTGGGAAACTGTTTTTT
>TRBD2|TRBJ2-1|.|TRBV2
CASSDSRVAGGEQFF
TGTGCCAGCAGTGATTCAAGGGTAGCGGGGGGTGAGCAGTTCTTC
>.|TRBJ2-7|few|TRBV7-9
CASSPGSGGGYEQYF
TGTGCCAGCAGTCCTGGCTCCGGGGGCGGGTACGAGCAGTACTTC
>.|TRBJ1-2|once|TRBV5-4
CASSSDPLYYGYTF
TGTGCCAGCAGCTCAGACCCGCTCTACTATGGCTACACCTTC
>.|TRBJ2-1|.|TRBV2
CASSESRWEQFF
TGTGCCAGCAGTGAATCGCGTTGGGAGCAGTTCTTC
>.|TRBJ2-7|.|TRBV6-1
CASSEPYEQYF
TGTGCCAGCAGTGAACCGTACGAGCAGTACTTC
>.|TRBJ1-1|.|TRBV2
CASSEQGGSTEAFF
TGTGCCAGCAGTGAACAGGGCGGGAGCACTGAAGCTTTCTTT
>.|TRBJ2-7|.|TRBV7-3
CASSWPGRQSYEQYF
TGTGCCAGCAGCTGGCCGGGCCGACAGAGCTACGAGCAGTACTTC
>.|TRBJ1-1|.|TRBV2
CASSAVAGGTTEAFF
TGTGCCAGCAGTGCGGTGGCGGGGGGCACCACTGAAGCTTTCTTT
>TRBD1|TRBJ2-4|once|TRBV7-9
CASSPAANRGAKNIQYF
TGTGCCAGCAGCCCCGCGGCGAACAGGGGCGCCAAAAACATTCAGTACTTC
>.|TRBJ2-1|.|TRBV5-1
CASSFVGTYQGNEQFF
TGCGCCAGCAGCTTTGTTGGGACTTACCAAGGCAATGAGCAGTTCTTC
>.|TRBJ1-5|.|TRBV7-2
CASSPNSNQPQHF
TGTGCCAGCAGCCCTAATAGCAATCAGCCCCAGCATTTT
>.|TRBJ1-6|.|TRBV5-4
CASRGQNYNSPLHF
TGTGCCAGCAGAGGACAGAACTATAATTCACCCCTCCACTTT
>.|TRBJ1-1|.|TRBV5-1
CASSGQGLNTEAFF
TGCGCCAGCAGCGGTCAGGGGTTGAACACTGAAGCTTTCTTT
>.|TRBJ2-1|.|TRBV14
CASSQLGTYNEQFF
TGTGCCAGCAGCCAACTAGGGACTTACAATGAGCAGTTCTTC
>.|TRBJ2-7|.|TRBV30
CAWSDPTPEQYF
TGTGCCTGGAGTGACCCCACACCCGAGCAGTACTTC
>.|TRBJ1-5|.|TRBV21-1
CASMISNQPQHF
TGTGCCAGCATGATTAGCAATCAGCCCCAGCATTTT
>.|TRBJ1-1|.|TRBV5-5
CASSRGTEAFF
TGTGCCAGCAGCCGCGGGACTGAAGCTTTCTTT
>.|TRBJ1-1|.|TRBV6-5
CASSYSPRGEAFF
TGTGCCAGCAGTTACTCTCCTCGAGGCGAGGCTTTCTTT
>TRBD1|TRBJ1-2|few|TRBV4-2
CASSSDREYGYTF
TGTGCCAGCAGCTCGGACAGGGAATATGGCTACACCTTC
>.|TRBJ1-4|few|TRBV18
CASSPTTNEKLFF
TGTGCCAGCTCACCAACGACTAATGAAAAACTGTTTTTT
>.|TRBJ1-5|.|TRBV7-6
CASSFDPYQPQHF
TGTGCCAGCAGCTTCGACCCGTATCAGCCCCAGCATTTT
>.|TRBJ1-2|.|TRBV30
CAWSESGGSTF
TGTGCCTGGAGTGAGTCGGGGGGCTCCACCTTC
>.|TRBJ2-5|.|TRBV6-5
CASSLLREGRETQYF
TGTGCCAGCAGTCTCCTCAGGGAAGGGAGAGAGACCCAGTACTTC
>.|TRBJ1-6|.|TRBV21-1
CASSQHRGPSPLHF
TGTGCCAGCAGCCAACACAGGGGGCCATCACCCCTCCACTTT
>.|TRBJ1-2|.|TRBV6-5
CASSYSSQGMTYGYTF
TGTGCCAGCAGTTACTCCTCGCAGGGGATGACCTATGGCTACACCTTC
>.|TRBJ2-7|.|TRBV11-2
CASSLMPALGEQYF
TGTGCCAGCAGCTTAATGCCCGCCTTGGGCGAGCAGTACTTC
>.|TRBJ1-5|.|TRBV7-2
CASSLASLSNQPQHF
TGTGCCAGCAGCTTAGCCTCTCTTAGCAATCAGCCCCAGCATTTT
>.|TRBJ2-7|once|TRBV29-1
CSVETVPYEQYF
TGCAGCGTTGAGACAGTCCCCTACGAGCAGTACTTC
>TRBD1|TRBJ1-1|.|TRBV7-8
CASSLEGANTEAFF
TGTGCCAGCAGCTTAGAGGGGGCGAACACTGAAGCTTTCTTT
>TRBD1|TRBJ1-2|.|TRBV28
CASSFTGAQFYGYTF
TGTGCCAGCAGTTTTACAGGGGCCCAATTTTATGGCTACACCTTC
>TRBD1|TRBJ1-5|.|TRBV6-4
CASSGTGFNQPQHF
TGTGCCAGCAGCGGGACAGGGTTCAATCAGCCCCAGCATTTT